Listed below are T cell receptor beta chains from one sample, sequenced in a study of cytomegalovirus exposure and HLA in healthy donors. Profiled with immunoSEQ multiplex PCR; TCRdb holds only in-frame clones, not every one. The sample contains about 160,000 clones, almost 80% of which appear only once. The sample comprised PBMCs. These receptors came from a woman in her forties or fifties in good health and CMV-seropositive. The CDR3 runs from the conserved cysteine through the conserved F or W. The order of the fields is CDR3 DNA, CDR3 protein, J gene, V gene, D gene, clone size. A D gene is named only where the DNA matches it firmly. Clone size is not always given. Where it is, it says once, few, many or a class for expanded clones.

DNA: TGTGCCAGCACTGGGACAGAAGGACCCGAGCAGTACTTC; CDR3: CASTGTEGPEQYF; J: TRBJ2-7; V: TRBV2; D: TRBD1; size: once
DNA: TGTGCCTGGATCGGAGGTTCAGCTGAAGCTTTCTTT; CDR3: CAWIGGSAEAFF; J: TRBJ1-1; V: TRBV30; D: .; size: .
DNA: TGTGCCAGCAGTGACCCCGGAACTAGCGGCTCCTACGAGCAGTACTTC; CDR3: CASSDPGTSGSYEQYF; J: TRBJ2-7; V: TRBV6-1; D: TRBD2; size: .
DNA: TGTGCCAGCAGCCAAGGCCGGGTCGGGCAGCCCCAGCATTTT; CDR3: CASSQGRVGQPQHF; J: TRBJ1-5; V: TRBV7-8; D: .; size: .
DNA: TGTGCCAGCAGCCCAACTACGGGACAGGGCCTTTTTGAGCAGTACTTC; CDR3: CASSPTTGQGLFEQYF; J: TRBJ2-7; V: TRBV7-2; D: TRBD1; size: .
DNA: TGTGCCAGCAGTTCCCCACAAGAGACCCAGTACTTC; CDR3: CASSSPQETQYF; J: TRBJ2-5; V: TRBV27; D: .; size: .
DNA: TGTGCCTGGAGTGGCCTTCTTAGAGCGGGGACAAGAGATACGCAGTATTTT; CDR3: CAWSGLLRAGTRDTQYF; J: TRBJ2-3; V: TRBV30; D: .; size: .
DNA: TGTGCCAGCAGTGTAACCCCCGGACAGGGATCGGGCGAGCAGTACTTC; CDR3: CASSVTPGQGSGEQYF; J: TRBJ2-7; V: TRBV6-1; D: TRBD1; size: few
DNA: TGCGCCAGCAGCGTGGGACTAGGAATTAGGGATGAGCAGTTCTTC; CDR3: CASSVGLGIRDEQFF; J: TRBJ2-1; V: TRBV4-1; D: TRBD2; size: once
DNA: TGCGCCAGCAGCGCCTTCCGGGACACCTATCAGCCCCAGCATTTT; CDR3: CASSAFRDTYQPQHF; J: TRBJ1-5; V: TRBV10-2; D: .; size: .
DNA: TGTGCCAGCAGTCCCTACGGCACAGATACGCAGTATTTT; CDR3: CASSPYGTDTQYF; J: TRBJ2-3; V: TRBV27; D: .; size: .
DNA: TGTGCCAGCAGTTTTAAAAGACTAGCGGGGACCTACGAGCAGTACTTC; CDR3: CASSFKRLAGTYEQYF; J: TRBJ2-7; V: TRBV28; D: TRBD2; size: .
DNA: TGTGCCAGCAGCTCAGCGGGGGGGTGGGAGACCCAGTACTTC; CDR3: CASSSAGGWETQYF; J: TRBJ2-5; V: TRBV7-2; D: TRBD2; size: .
DNA: TGTGCCAGCAGTCCTTTGGGGGGAGGTCAGCCCCAGCATTTT; CDR3: CASSPLGGGQPQHF; J: TRBJ1-5; V: TRBV7-2; D: .; size: .
DNA: TGCGCCAGCAGCCAAGAGGCCCGGCAGGGCGGCTACACCTTC; CDR3: CASSQEARQGGYTF; J: TRBJ1-2; V: TRBV4-3; D: .; size: .
DNA: TGCAGCGCCAAGTTTGGGACAGGGTTATCCTACAATGAGCAGTTCTTC; CDR3: CSAKFGTGLSYNEQFF; J: TRBJ2-1; V: TRBV29-1; D: TRBD1; size: .
DNA: TGTGCCAGCAGTTACTGGCCCGGACAGGGTTGGGTCTATGGCTACACCTTC; CDR3: CASSYWPGQGWVYGYTF; J: TRBJ1-2; V: TRBV6-7; D: TRBD1; size: .
DNA: TGTGCCAGCAGCGCACCTGGACAGGGCAGTTCACCCCTCCACTTT; CDR3: CASSAPGQGSSPLHF; J: TRBJ1-6; V: TRBV7-2; D: TRBD1; size: .
DNA: TGTGCCAGCAGCTTAGCCGGGAGCACAGATACGCAGTATTTT; CDR3: CASSLAGSTDTQYF; J: TRBJ2-3; V: TRBV7-2; D: .; size: .
DNA: TGTGCCACCAGCAGAGATCAGTGGGGAGCAGAGCAGTACTTC; CDR3: CATSRDQWGAEQYF; J: TRBJ2-7; V: TRBV15; D: .; size: .
DNA: TGTGCCAGCAGTGAGGACTCAGGGGCGGCCGGGGAGCTGTTTTTT; CDR3: CASSEDSGAAGELFF; J: TRBJ2-2; V: TRBV2; D: .; size: .
DNA: TGTGCCAGCAGTTTATGGGGACAGGGAGATCAGCCCCAGCATTTT; CDR3: CASSLWGQGDQPQHF; J: TRBJ1-5; V: TRBV28; D: TRBD1; size: .
DNA: TGTGCCAGCAGCTTGATGGGGACAGCTCAGGAGACCCAGTACTTC; CDR3: CASSLMGTAQETQYF; J: TRBJ2-5; V: TRBV5-4; D: TRBD1; size: .
DNA: TGCGCCAGCAGCCAATCAGCTGGGGCCAACGTCCTGACTTTC; CDR3: CASSQSAGANVLTF; J: TRBJ2-6; V: TRBV4-3; D: .; size: .
DNA: TGTGCCAGCAGTTCGAATGAGCAGTTCTTC; CDR3: CASSSNEQFF; J: TRBJ2-1; V: TRBV28; D: .; size: .
DNA: TGTGCCTGGAGTAGGAAGGAGACCGAAAAACTGTTTTTT; CDR3: CAWSRKETEKLFF; J: TRBJ1-4; V: TRBV30; D: .; size: .
DNA: TGTGCCAGCAGTTACGCCAGGGGGCTTTCCTACGAGCAGTACTTC; CDR3: CASSYARGLSYEQYF; J: TRBJ2-7; V: TRBV6-5; D: TRBD1; size: .
DNA: TGTGCCAGCGCTTTGGGGAGGCGGCGGTTCAATGAGCAGTTCTTC; CDR3: CASALGRRRFNEQFF; J: TRBJ2-1; V: TRBV7-2; D: .; size: few
DNA: TGTGCCAGCAGGAGCCCCGGGACAGGGGGCACTGAAGCTTTCTTT; CDR3: CASRSPGTGGTEAFF; J: TRBJ1-1; V: TRBV5-5; D: TRBD1; size: few
DNA: TGTGCCAGCAGCTTACGCATTGACCCGGCGGGAGACGATGATGAGCAGTACTTC; CDR3: CASSLRIDPAGDDDEQYF; J: TRBJ2-7; V: TRBV7-9; D: TRBD2; size: .
DNA: TGTGCCAGCAGCTTAGTCTTGGCAGGAGGTTACGAGCAGTACTTC; CDR3: CASSLVLAGGYEQYF; J: TRBJ2-7; V: TRBV11-2; D: .; size: .
DNA: TGTGCCAGCAGCGAAGGTCCGGGGAGCTCCTACGAGCAGTACTTC; CDR3: CASSEGPGSSYEQYF; J: TRBJ2-7; V: TRBV9; D: .; size: .
DNA: TGTGCCAGCAGCTTAGACGGGGGAAAACTGTTTTTT; CDR3: CASSLDGGKLFF; J: TRBJ1-4; V: TRBV7-2; D: .; size: .
DNA: TGTGCCACCAGCCTTCTGGGGGGGTCTGGAAACACCATATATTTT; CDR3: CATSLLGGSGNTIYF; J: TRBJ1-3; V: TRBV15; D: .; size: once
DNA: TGCAGCGTTGCAGGTTTGGTAGCGGAGACCCAGTACTTC; CDR3: CSVAGLVAETQYF; J: TRBJ2-5; V: TRBV29-1; D: .; size: .
DNA: TGTGCCAGCAGTCCTCTGACATTCCTTCATCAGCCCCAGCATTTT; CDR3: CASSPLTFLHQPQHF; J: TRBJ1-5; V: TRBV28; D: .; size: .
DNA: TGTGCCAGCAGCAAACAATCGAACACTGAAGCTTTCTTT; CDR3: CASSKQSNTEAFF; J: TRBJ1-1; V: TRBV7-9; D: .; size: .
DNA: TGCGCCAGCAGCCATGATGACAGGGCTTTCCCTGAAGCTTTCTTT; CDR3: CASSHDDRAFPEAFF; J: TRBJ1-1; V: TRBV4-3; D: TRBD1; size: .
DNA: TGCAGCGTTGCAGGGGTTGGTGGCTACACCTTC; CDR3: CSVAGVGGYTF; J: TRBJ1-2; V: TRBV29-1; D: .; size: .
DNA: TGTGCCAGTAGCTCCGGGACAGGGACCCACTATGGCTACACCTTC; CDR3: CASSSGTGTHYGYTF; J: TRBJ1-2; V: TRBV19; D: TRBD1; size: .
DNA: TGTGCCAGCAGTCGACAGGGCGGAGGAGAGACCCAGTACTTC; CDR3: CASSRQGGGETQYF; J: TRBJ2-5; V: TRBV6-1; D: TRBD1; size: once
DNA: TGTGCCAGCAGCTACCGACACCCAAAAACGAACACTGAAGCTTTCTTT; CDR3: CASSYRHPKTNTEAFF; J: TRBJ1-1; V: TRBV7-8; D: .; size: few
DNA: TGTGCCAGCAGCTTAGAAAGGAGGCAGCCCCAGCATTTT; CDR3: CASSLERRQPQHF; J: TRBJ1-5; V: TRBV7-2; D: .; size: .
DNA: TGTGCCAGCAGGGAATACAGGGGACTGTTTTTT; CDR3: CASREYRGLFF; J: TRBJ2-2; V: TRBV6-6; D: TRBD1; size: .
DNA: TGTGCCAGCACCCCGGGACAGGTTGAAGCTTTCTTT; CDR3: CASTPGQVEAFF; J: TRBJ1-1; V: TRBV2; D: TRBD1; size: .